This T cell receptor (beta chain) was profiled in a study of cytomegalovirus exposure and HLA in healthy donors. Turning to the study itself: HLA-typed donors contributed some 85 million unique TCRs, which were held in an early data release.

Both 60 Vbeta primers and 13 Jbeta primers went into the PCR. Assay: immunoSEQ multiplex PCR; the TCRdb copy retains only in-frame clones and omits some. This table holds around 110,000 clones, approximately 84% found once. Study findings and constraints: TRBV6-2, TRBV6-3 and some other V segments were unresolvable in 87-base-pair reads.

The V gene's germline CDR1 is SGHTA and CDR2 FQGTGA. The CDR3 runs 12 residues. The V gene lost 10 bases and the J gene lost 9 bases, with 18 bases spanning the gap. This clone was detected once. The antigen is undetermined. This TCR was recovered from a man aged 25 to 45 in good health and CMV-seronegative. V gene TRBV7-3 combines with J gene TRBJ1-2, with a weak D call TRBD1 (5 bases). The specimen sequenced was PBMCs. CDR3 in DNA: TGTGCCATGGGCGCCCAGGGTTCTAGCTACACCTTC. This sequence encodes CAMGAQGSSYTF.